What follows are 14 T cell receptor beta chains derived from one specimen sequenced in a study of type 1 regulatory T cells. TCRdb called the reads again in MiXCR, with one record for every CDR3 protein. The profile shows around 19,000 distinct CDR3 sequences, roughly 10% of them singletons. The sequencing sample was made of CD4+ T cells, either the whole sample or a sorted fraction (not recorded which). All receptors derive from a human donor in good health.

This clonotype is medium-sized in the sample. In DNA, the CDR3 is TGCAGCGCTACGCCAGGGGGCAACTATGGCTACACCTTC. Translating gives CSATPGGNYGYTF. The chain carries TRBV29-1 and TRBJ1-2, with 8 bases fitting TRBD1. The CDR3 covers 13 residues. Trimming at V came to 7 bases and at J to 2 bases, leaving 6 bases not matched to a gene. Per the germline V gene, CDR1 is SQVTM and CDR2 is ANQGSEA.

This clonotype is categorized as medium-sized (0.01 to 0.1%). This chain links TRBV7-3 with TRBJ1-6; tentative D call: TRBD1 (5 bases). V was shortened by 3 bases and J by 6 bases, with 9 bases between the two germline ends. The CDR3 is 14 residues long. Germline CDR1 and CDR2: SGHTA and FQGTGA. CDR3 sequence (DNA): TGTGCCAGCAGCTTGACAGCTCCTAATTCACCCCTCCACTTT. It encodes CASSLTAPNSPLHF. The whole variable domain, remainder taken from reference TRBV7-3 and TRBJ1-6, is GAGVSQTPSNKVTEKGKYVELRCDPISGHTALYWYRQSLGQGPEFLIYFQGTGAADDSGLPNDRFFAVRPEGSVSTLKIQRTERGDSAVYLCASSLTAPNSPLHFGNGTRLTVT.

This clonotype was seen ten or more times. The chain combines TRBV2 with TRBJ2-2, with D perhaps assigned TRBD1 or TRBD2 (5 bases each). The germline V gene has CDR1 SNHLY and CDR2 FYNNEI. V was cut by 6 bases and J by 4 bases, with 12 bases left in between. This CDR3 has 14 residues. The CDR3 loop reads CASSTLGTTGELFF. CDR3 DNA sequence: TGTGCCAGCAGCACACTTGGGACCACCGGGGAGCTGTTTTTT.

Details on this clonotype: One base away lies a much larger clone, so this may be a sequencing read error. The V gene is TRBV6-6, the J gene TRBJ2-1; 7 bases fit TRBD2. The germline CDR1 and CDR2 sequences are MNHNY and SVGAGI (reference sequence). CDR3 length equals 12 residues. In DNA form, the CDR3 reads TGTGGTACGGGGCGGGAGATAGGCGAGCAGTTCTTC. It translates to CGTGREIGEQFF.

This clonotype came up many times. The rearrangement joins TRBV2 to TRBJ2-2, with 9 bases matching TRBD1. This CDR3 is 15 amino acids long. With 7 bases clipped from V and 6 bases from J, the junction kept 9 bases outside the gene matches. The germline V gene has CDR1 SNHLY and CDR2 FYNNEI. The CDR3 DNA reads as TGTGCCAGCAACATAGGACAGGGGTACGCCGGGGAGCTGTTTTTT. Amino acid sequence: CASNIGQGYAGELFF.

In this sample, this clonotype turned up many times. The chain joins TRBV7-8 to TRBJ2-7, with a possible D match to TRBD2 (6 bases). With 3 bases removed from V and 0 bases from J, the gap between germline ends came to 15 bases. Germline V CDR1 and CDR2: SGHVS, FQNEAQ. This CDR3 is 16 amino acids long. This CDR3 is CASSFSRTTYSYEQYF. CDR3 in DNA: TGTGCCAGCAGCTTTTCGAGGACTACCTACTCCTACGAGCAGTACTTC.

This clonotype is termed medium-sized. This chain joins TRBV5-1 and TRBJ1-1; D call uncertain. The ends were cut back, 3 bases at V and 4 bases at J, with 13 bases in the middle. Looked up from germline, CDR1 is SGHRS and CDR2 is YFSETQ. The CDR3 has 14 amino acids. The CDR3 bases are TGCGCCAGCAGCTCGCGGACGGGAGGCACTGAAGCTTTCTTT. Its protein product is CASSSRTGGTEAFF.

This clonotype was observed many times. The genes are TRBV18 and TRBJ2-1; 13 bases match TRBD2. The germline V gene has CDR1 KGHSH and CDR2 LQKENI. V shed 5 bases and J 8 bases; nucleotides not matched to a gene: 6. The CDR3 totals 15 residues. CDR3 DNA: TGTGCCAGCTCAAAAGGACTAGCGGGAGTCGATGAGCAGTTCTTC. As protein: CASSKGLAGVDEQFF.

This clonotype has a count of ten or more. The genes are TRBV24-1 and TRBJ2-1; TRBD2 matches 12 bases. CDR3 length: 15 amino acids. V was clipped by 5 bases and J by 9 bases; unmatched bases: 7. CDR1 and CDR2 (germline): KGHDR, SFDVKD. The CDR3 nucleotides read TGTGCCACCAGTGCCACGACTAGCGGGAGCACTGAGCAGTTCTTC. This sequence encodes CATSATTSGSTEQFF.

There are many counts of this clonotype. The chain is built from TRBV5-1 and TRBJ2-1; 7 bases match TRBD1. Germline V gene lookup returns CDR1 SGHRS and CDR2 YFSETQ. CDR3 length: 15 amino acids. V lost 2 bases to trimming and J lost 2 bases; unmatched junction nucleotides: 4. CDR3 in DNA: TGCGCCAGCAGCTTTACAGGGGTCGCCTACAATGAGCAGTTCTTC. Translating it yields CASSFTGVAYNEQFF.

This clonotype has a count of ten or more. The chain couples TRBV7-2 to TRBJ2-3; perhaps TRBD2 as D (5 bases). CDR1 and CDR2 (germline): SGHTA, FQGNSA. Trimming took 0 bases from V and 1 from J, leaving 11 bases between them. The CDR3 contains 16 residues. CDR3 sequence reads: CASSLAAGSGTDTQYF. As DNA, the CDR3 is TGTGCCAGCAGCTTAGCTGCGGGCAGTGGCACAGATACGCAGTATTTT. Using reference TRBV7-2 and TRBJ2-3 for the parts outside the CDR3, the full variable domain is GAGVSQSPSNKVTEKGKDVELRCDPISGHTALYWYRQSLGQGLEFLIYFQGNSAPDKSGLPSDRFSAERTGGSVSTLTIQRTQQEDSAVYLCASSLAAGSGTDTQYFGPGTRLTVL.

This clonotype was picked up a small number of times. A much bigger clone sits one base away, suggesting this may be a read error. The V and J genes are TRBV29-1 and TRBJ2-1; 7 bases align to TRBD2. This CDR3 is built from 15 residues. Germline lookup yields CDR1 SQVTM and CDR2 ANQGSEA. CDR3 nucleotides: TGCAGCGTTGGGGAGGGTAGAGCTGTGCGGAATGGGCAGTTCTTC. Amino acids: CSVGEGRAVRNGQFF.

Concerning this clonotype itself: A much more abundant neighbour one base away suggests this may be a read error. The J gene is TRBJ2-3, the V gene TRBV2; possibly TRBD1 for D (5 bases). CDR1 and CDR2 (germline): SNHLY, FYNNEI. The CDR3 is 14 amino acids. The V end lost 7 bases, the J end lost 4 bases, and 15 bases lay between the germline ends. DNA of the CDR3: TGTGCCAGCAACACAGGTTATGGCGCAGATACGCAGTATTTT. Translating it yields CASNTGYGADTQYF.

This clonotype was counted between two and nine times. This could be a read error, since a much larger clone is one nucleotide away. The DNA for the CDR3 is TGCGCCAGCAGCATTGGTCGTGGAGGGGATTACTACGAGCAGTACTTC. It specifies CASSIGRGGDYYEQYF. The chain is built from TRBV5-1 and TRBJ2-7; perhaps TRBD2 as D (6 bases). From germline, CDR1 is SGHRS and CDR2 YFSETQ. V lost 4 bases, J lost 3 bases, and 20 bases lay in between. The CDR3 covers 16 residues.